This TCR beta chain comes out of a study of vaccination effects on CD4 cells after COVID-19. Study as a whole: ViraFEST assay sequencing came after antigen-specific CD4+ T cells were expanded with viral peptide pools. Post-vaccine sample collection fell at a median of 72 days after the second dose. Study findings and constraints: Researchers reported few convalescent patients and no early post-infection timepoints in the study.

Concerning this clone itself: What it binds is unknown.

Profiling relied on immunoSEQ multiplex PCR, and the TCRdb table lists in-frame clones only, not all of them. The sample lists tens of thousands of clones, about 70% occurring once. The CDR3 contains 15 residues. CDR1 GTSNPN and CDR2 SVGIG come from the germline V gene (reference sequence). Trimming cost V 1 base and J 2 bases, with 13 bases left between them. It was after roughly 11 days of culture that CD4+ T cells were isolated. Participants each got two BNT162b2 or mRNA-1273 vaccine doses. On day 3 and again on day 7, half the medium was replaced with IL-2 medium. The rearrangement uses TRBV30 and TRBJ2-3, with D possibly matching TRBD1 (6 bases). This TCR came from a human donor who received a COVID-19 vaccine. The sequencing here drew on CD4+ T cells from PBMCs cultured without peptide, taken after COVID-19 vaccination. As DNA, the CDR3 is TGTGCCTGGAGTGGAGCAGGGGCGGACACAGATACGCAGTATTTT. Its protein is CAWSGAGADTDTQYF. Supplemented by reference TRBV30 and TRBJ2-3, the full variable domain reads SQTIHQWPATLVQPVGSPLSLECTVEGTSNPNLYWYRQAAGRGLQLLFYSVGIGQISSEVPQNLSASRPQDRQFILSSKKLLLSDSGFYLCAWSGAGADTDTQYFGPGTRLTVL.